The 8 T cell receptor beta chains presented below share a single source sample, sequenced in a study of blood T cell repertoires in COVID-19. Clones were read by immunoSEQ multiplex PCR, and TCRdb kept only the in-frame ones, dropping some. Of hundreds of thousands of clones detected, approximately 88% appear once; the ten largest clones hold 0.95% to 1.5%. The sample was PBMCs or T cells enriched from blood (not recorded which). These receptors originate from a middle-aged woman with acute COVID-19.

The chain recombines TRBV4-3 with TRBJ1-4; TRBD1 agrees at 7 bases. The germline CDR1 and CDR2 sequences are LGHNA and YSLEER. The CDR3 spans 16 residues. Unmatched junction bases numbered 9, after V lost 0 bases and J lost 8 bases. Written as DNA, the CDR3 is TGCGCCAGCAGCCAAGAGTACGAGGGGGCGCGGGAAAAACTGTTTTTT. Its protein is CASSQEYEGAREKLFF.

The V gene is TRBV18, the J gene TRBJ1-1, with a weak D call TRBD1 (5 bases). The CDR3 has 15 residues. Germline loops: CDR1 KGHSH, CDR2 LQKENI. V lost 0 bases and J 4 bases, leaving 12 bases between the germline ends. The CDR3 reads CASSPPGTSTTEAFF. CDR3 DNA sequence: TGTGCCAGCTCACCACCGGGGACTTCGACCACTGAAGCTTTCTTT.

This chain joins TRBV7-9 and TRBJ2-4; 7 bases fit TRBD2. V shed 5 bases and J 8 bases; nucleotides not matched to a gene: 9. The CDR3 contains 14 residues. From germline, CDR1 is SEHNR and CDR2 FQNEAQ (reference sequence). The CDR3 bases are TGTGCCAGCAGCCCTTCGGGGGGAAGGGACATTCAGTACTTC. This sequence encodes CASSPSGGRDIQYF. Drawing the rest from reference TRBV7-9 and TRBJ2-4, the complete variable domain is DTGVSQNPRHKITKRGQNVTFRCDPISEHNRLYWYRQTLGQGPEFLTYFQNEAQLEKSRLLSDRFSAERPKGSFSTLEIQRTEQGDSAMYLCASSPSGGRDIQYFGAGTRLSVL.

The chain is built from TRBV9 and TRBJ2-5, with TRBD1 matching over 8 bases. Germline V gene data show CDR1 as SGDLS and CDR2 as YYNGEE. V lost 3 bases, J lost 1 base, and 2 bases stayed unmatched. CDR3 size: 14 residues. DNA of the CDR3: TGTGCCAGCAGCGGACAGGGGAGCCAAGAGACCCAGTACTTC. Translated: CASSGQGSQETQYF.

The gene calls are TRBV7-9 and TRBJ2-5; D perhaps matches TRBD1 (5 bases). In germline, CDR1 is SEHNR, CDR2 FQNEAQ (reference sequence). The V and J ends lost 0 bases and 4 bases respectively, with 18 bases between them. The CDR3 runs to 17 residues. The CDR3 region is CASSLAGLAGQIETQYF. The DNA of the CDR3 is TGTGCCAGCAGCTTAGCCGGCTTGGCAGGGCAGATAGAGACCCAGTACTTC.

The chain couples TRBV7-2 to TRBJ1-4, with D unresolved. Trimming removed 2 bases from V and 12 bases from J, with 7 bases in between. The CDR3 runs 11 residues. In germline, CDR1 is SGHTA, CDR2 FQGNSA. The CDR3 nucleotides are TGTGCCAGCAGCTTAAATCAGGAACTGTTTTTT. It translates to CASSLNQELFF.

Here the CDR3 reads CASSLTGVGYGYTF. The DNA for the CDR3 is TGTGCCAGCAGCCTAACAGGGGTAGGCTATGGCTACACCTTC. The rearrangement joins TRBV7-2 to TRBJ1-2; the match to TRBD1 covers 7 bases. After removal of 5 bases from V and 4 bases from J, the junction contained 7 bases not matched to a gene. The CDR3 is 14 amino acids. CDR1 SGHTA and CDR2 FQGNSA come from the germline V gene. Full variable domain (missing parts from reference TRBV7-2 and TRBJ1-2): GAGVSQSPSNKVTEKGKDVELRCDPISGHTALYWYRQSLGQGLEFLIYFQGNSAPDKSGLPSDRFSAERTGGSVSTLTIQRTQQEDSAVYLCASSLTGVGYGYTFGSGTRLTVV.

The chain uses TRBV9 and TRBJ2-4; 11 bases line up with TRBD1. Per the germline V gene, CDR1 is SGDLS and CDR2 is YYNGEE. Unmatched junction bases numbered 9, after V lost 3 bases and J lost 7 bases. The CDR3 has 16 residues. This chain's CDR3 is CASSAWDRGAINIQYF. The CDR3, as DNA: TGTGCCAGCAGCGCCTGGGACAGGGGGGCGATTAACATTCAGTACTTC.